This T cell receptor beta chain was sequenced for a study of cytomegalovirus exposure and HLA in healthy donors. Study context: An earlier analysis identified more than 90 million unique TCR beta sequences in about 200 million T cells.

This CDR3 has 17 amino acids. The germline V gene encodes CDR1 SNHLY and CDR2 FYNNEI. The J segment lost 1 base and the V segment lost 7 bases, leaving 12 bases of the junction unmatched. This PCR relied on a set of 60 Vbeta primers and 13 Jbeta primers. TCRdb's copy holds only in-frame clones and misses some; the assay was immunoSEQ multiplex PCR. The clone table shows about 130,000 clones, with the ten largest holding under 1.3%. Sequencing used PBMCs. The rearrangement joins TRBV2 to TRBJ2-3, with 9 positions matching TRBD2. The receptor was isolated from a man younger than 35 in good health and CMV-seronegative. In nucleotides, the CDR3 is TGTGCCAGCAACTCCTTGCTCTTAGCGGGGGGCACAGATACGCAGTATTTT. Translation gives CASNSLLLAGGTDTQYF.